The rows below give T cell receptor beta chains drawn from one sample of a study of blood T cells in healthy people across ages. TCRdb ran MiXCR on the 5' RACE reads and lists one entry per CDR3 protein. The table has more than 750,000 distinct CDR3 sequences, around 29% seen once. Separately, the same data were catalogued under a study of T cells of mothers and their children.

Sequenced sample: blood. These receptors were collected from a woman between 40 and 50 years old in good health. Each CDR3 is given with its conserved first and last residue.

CDR3aa	j_gene	v_gene
CASSLGTGYSLGGYTF	TRBJ1-2	TRBV7-2
CASSLKGLGYEQYF	TRBJ2-7	TRBV27
CASSMGGSEEIQYF	TRBJ2-7	TRBV9
CASSHGKMDAYEQYF	TRBJ2-7	TRBV28
CSAVKTLAYNEQFF	TRBJ2-1	TRBV29-1
CSARVVPTDTQYF	TRBJ2-3	TRBV20-1
CASSSYRGTGELFF	TRBJ2-2	TRBV7-9
CASSFYRGYTF	TRBJ1-2	TRBV28
CSDGQFNGQFF	TRBJ2-1	TRBV29-1
CATRGQGMTGYTF	TRBJ1-2	TRBV24-1
CASSRQGAGNEQFF	TRBJ2-1	TRBV18
CASSYRGQGNSPLHF	TRBJ1-6	TRBV6-5
CASSYHRTLTYEQYF	TRBJ2-7	TRBV6-6
CASSQGPGGPQFF	TRBJ2-1	TRBV3-1
CAAMAGTGFNEQYF	TRBJ2-7	TRBV28
CASSLGLAGGPGTQYF	TRBJ2-5	TRBV4-1
CASSYGGGSVETQYF	TRBJ2-5	TRBV6-5
CASTKNVRGREQYF	TRBJ2-7	TRBV21-1
CSARGGQGEGQPQHF	TRBJ1-5	TRBV20-1
CASSLSQGEWPQHF	TRBJ1-5	TRBV11-2
CASSLSVRQGAFYEQYF	TRBJ2-7	TRBV5-1
CASSPGLYTDTQYF	TRBJ2-3	TRBV12-3/TRBV12-4
CAWSVRPTETQYF	.	TRBV30
CASSAQGLADYEQYF	TRBJ2-7	TRBV13
CASSWSRPFLQPQHF	TRBJ1-5	TRBV5-1
CASMRGSREQYF	TRBJ2-4	TRBV28
CASSETGSYETEAFF	TRBJ1-1	TRBV25-1
CASSLEGRERSPLHF	TRBJ1-6	TRBV11-2
CASSGGGAKYQPQHF	TRBJ1-5	TRBV2
CASRGGQGNGYTF	TRBJ1-2	TRBV5-1
CSARRAGSPYNEQFF	TRBJ2-1	TRBV20-1
CASSYWDRARPDTQYF	TRBJ2-3	TRBV7-9
CASSLALGGGVNEQYF	.	TRBV5-1
CASSSAGGPNEKLFF	TRBJ1-4	TRBV7-9
CATGNSGGPEETQYF	TRBJ2-5	TRBV24-1
CSVVEKLFF	TRBJ1-4	TRBV29-1
CASSLRDLAYGYTF	TRBJ1-2	TRBV28
CASSFDLEGGTEAFF	TRBJ1-1	TRBV5-1
CASSRRRDTAYEQYF	TRBJ2-7	TRBV7-2
CASSRTGIGREAFF	TRBJ1-1	TRBV27
CASSLASRRSGNTIYF	TRBJ1-3	TRBV7-2
CSGKDRDAFF	TRBJ1-1	TRBV29-1
CASSPLGRGIEQFF	TRBJ2-1	TRBV5-1
CASSLVVRGFQETQYF	TRBJ2-5	TRBV7-2
CASSPQTGSTDTQDF	TRBJ2-3	TRBV5-1
CAEGGIIYNEQFF	TRBJ2-1	TRBV2
CASSHLALGVYEQYF	TRBJ2-7	TRBV28
CSARRPTNEKLFF	TRBJ1-4	TRBV20-1
CASSPRTGIHGYTF	TRBJ1-2	TRBV7-8
CASSDTSSTDTQYF	TRBJ2-3	TRBV6-4